The TCR beta chain described here comes from a study of T-cell reconstitution after alpha-beta-depleted transplantation in children. Broader study findings: T-cell numbers and diversity, one year after transplant, stemmed largely from T cells that were newly produced.

The CDR3 has 14 amino acids. V was shortened by 2 bases and J by 5 bases, with 12 bases between the two germline ends. The TCRbeta library incorporated unique molecular identifiers. Each CDR3 protein is one row after TCRdb ran MiXCR on the PCR reads. The sample yields around 60,000 distinct CDR3 sequences, 44% seen once. Turning to this clonotype: Its antigen is not identified.

This chain links TRBV12-3 or TRBV12-4 with TRBJ2-5; no clear D. The origin of this receptor is a male patient aged 10 to 17 who had a stem cell transplant for acute lymphoblastic leukemia, so the T cells may come from the graft donor. The sample consisted of PBMCs, mostly from graft donor cells, taken 360 days after TCRalphabeta/CD19-depleted stem cell transplant. As DNA, the CDR3 is TGTGCCAGCAGTTTATTGCGGCGCGTGGAGACCCAGTACTTC. Translation gives CASSLLRRVETQYF.